The present entry profiles one T cell receptor (beta chain) with its context. TCRdb's copy holds only in-frame clones and misses some; the assay was immunoSEQ multiplex PCR. The repertoire includes approximately 200,000 clones, about 93% of them detected once, and about 0.8% sits in the top ten. The data derive from a study of blood T cell repertoires in COVID-19. The wider study: Specimens from acute and convalescent COVID-19 originated in the United States, Italy and Spain. In each case, the material was cDNA or gDNA derived from T cells, B-cell-depleted T cells, or PBMCs.

CDR1 is MDHEN and CDR2 is SYDVKM in the germline V gene. V lost 2 bases and J 7 bases, leaving 11 bases between the germline ends. CDR3 length equals 13 residues. This sequence joins TRBV28 and TRBJ1-2; a weak D match, TRBD1 (6 bases). Sequenced input: peripheral blood. This receptor was taken from a man younger than 40 with COVID-19, enrolled during active disease. This CDR3 is CASSLQGIGGYTF. The CDR3 DNA follows: TGTGCCAGCAGTTTACAGGGGATTGGTGGCTACACCTTC.